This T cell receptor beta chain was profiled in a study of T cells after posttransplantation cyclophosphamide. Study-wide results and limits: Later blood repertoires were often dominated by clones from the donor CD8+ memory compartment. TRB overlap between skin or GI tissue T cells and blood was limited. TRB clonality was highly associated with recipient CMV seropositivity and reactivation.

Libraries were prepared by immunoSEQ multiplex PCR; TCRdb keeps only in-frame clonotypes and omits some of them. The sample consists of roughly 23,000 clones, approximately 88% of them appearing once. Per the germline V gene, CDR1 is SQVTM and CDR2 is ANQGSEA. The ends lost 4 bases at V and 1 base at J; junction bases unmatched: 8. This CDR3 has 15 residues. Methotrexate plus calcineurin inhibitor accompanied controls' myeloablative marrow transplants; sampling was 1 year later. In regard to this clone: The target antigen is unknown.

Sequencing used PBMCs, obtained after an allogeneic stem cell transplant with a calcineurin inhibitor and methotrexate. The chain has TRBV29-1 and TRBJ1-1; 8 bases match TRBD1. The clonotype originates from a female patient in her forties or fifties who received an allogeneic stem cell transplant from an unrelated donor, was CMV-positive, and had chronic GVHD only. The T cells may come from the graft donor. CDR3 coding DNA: TGCAGCGTTGGTGGGTCAGGACAGGGGAACACTGAAGCTTTCTTT. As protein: CSVGGSGQGNTEAFF.